The entry below gives a single T cell receptor beta chain sequence along with its context. Its antigen is still unknown. The record originates from a study of shared clonotypes between healthy human individuals. The study's findings and limits: A small donor pool kept down the genetic and exposure-history diversity that was represented. About 5% of naive CD4 clonotypes were shared across four donors.

Germline lookup yields CDR1 SEHNR and CDR2 FQNEAQ (reference sequence). Trimming left V 8 bases short and J 1 base short, with 5 bases between. CDR3 size: 12 residues. Terminally differentiated effector memory CD45RA+ cells were left out of the naive CD8 fraction, which was CD45RO-negative and positively selected for CCR7. Each donor was a Caucasian adult residing in Nashville, Tennessee. Several immunoSEQ plates held equal portions of the genomic DNA taken from each subset. Sequenced by immunoSEQ multiplex PCR; TCRdb stores in-frame clones only, minus some. The sample comprises about 2 million clones, around 96% of which are singletons, and 0.85% to 1.2% rests with the top ten.

The TCR sequence derives from a man in his late teens or twenties in good health. The sample consisted of naive CD8+ T cells sorted from blood. The rearrangement joins TRBV7-9 to TRBJ2-2; D remains unclear. The DNA of the CDR3 is TGTGCCAGCTCGGGGAACACCGGGGAGCTGTTTTTT. It specifies CASSGNTGELFF.